This entry features one T cell receptor (beta chain) sequence. Its ends do not fully match the called genes, so a read error is possible. CDR1 is SSHAT and CDR2 is FNYEAQ in the germline V gene (reference sequence). The length of the CDR3 is 13 residues. This specimen comes from a study of blood T cell repertoires in COVID-19. For the study at large: Material from acute and convalescent COVID-19 was sourced from the United States, Italy and Spain.

Authors' processing steps: Reference gene primers were amplified, and this amplification served to estimate nucleated cell counts. Sequenced by immunoSEQ multiplex PCR; TCRdb stores in-frame clones only, minus some. V, J and clone size are those of that table, while D and trimming were read from the DNA. The sample carries about 300,000 clones, over 75% recorded once. Assignment of participants to cohorts was predicated upon participant-reported clinical history. Cohort 3 donors were reported recovered after two negative PCRs, clearance, or symptom resolution. The TCR sequence derives from a young woman who had recovered from COVID-19. Specimen: PBMCs or T cells enriched from blood (not recorded which). This chain connects TRBV7-7 to TRBJ1-1; D remains unclear. The CDR3 sequence is CASSSSENTEAFF. The CDR3 coding sequence is TGTGCTAGCAGCTCCTCAGAGAACACTGAAGCTTTCTTT.